The rows below give T cell receptor beta chains drawn from one sample of a study of graft-versus-host responses after intestinal transplantation. Clones were read by immunoSEQ multiplex PCR, and TCRdb kept only the in-frame ones, dropping some. Found here are approximately 10,000 clones, about 68% of them singletons; the top ten hold more than 4%. Sequencing used ileum tissue, obtained 142 days after intestinal transplantation. Receptors were obtained from a human patient who received an intestinal transplant, so some T cells may come from the graft donor. The conserved cysteine and the conserved F or W are not part of the CDR3 here. Each record gives: D gene, V gene, CDR3 protein. D genes are given only for firm matches.

d_call: TRBD2; v_call: TRBV28; cdr3_aa: AAGLAGPPSEQF
d_call: NA; v_call: TRBV7-3; cdr3_aa: ASSPEQGGYEQY
d_call: NA; v_call: TRBV6-5; cdr3_aa: ASSPREREGEQY
d_call: NA; v_call: TRBV6-1; cdr3_aa: ASSEAHGGDYEQY
d_call: NA; v_call: TRBV6-5; cdr3_aa: ASSRQKNTEAF
d_call: NA; v_call: TRBV19; cdr3_aa: ASSNAGGSYEQY
d_call: NA; v_call: TRBV11-3; cdr3_aa: ASSLFLLDTDTQY
d_call: NA; v_call: TRBV2; cdr3_aa: ASTRGSETGELF
d_call: NA; v_call: TRBV6-5; cdr3_aa: ASSSPGADEQF
d_call: NA; v_call: TRBV14; cdr3_aa: ASSQELGRAYYGYT
d_call: TRBD2; v_call: TRBV11-3; cdr3_aa: ASSRGGARTDTQY
d_call: NA; v_call: TRBV29-1; cdr3_aa: SVGFKGGVSSEQY
d_call: TRBD2; v_call: TRBV9; cdr3_aa: ASSPTSGGGGQEQF
d_call: NA; v_call: TRBV4-3; cdr3_aa: ASSQDPVQGIPHEQY
d_call: TRBD1; v_call: TRBV4-1; cdr3_aa: ASSPGQGTTYEQY
d_call: NA; v_call: TRBV21-1; cdr3_aa: ASSTRQGADTGELF
d_call: NA; v_call: TRBV20-1; cdr3_aa: SANRVGF
d_call: NA; v_call: TRBV5-1; cdr3_aa: ASSLVQGVNTEAF
d_call: NA; v_call: TRBV15; cdr3_aa: ATSNYPRGTDTQY
d_call: TRBD1; v_call: TRBV9; cdr3_aa: ASSAITQGAYGYT
d_call: NA; v_call: TRBV29-1; cdr3_aa: SVDGREARGDTQY
d_call: TRBD2; v_call: TRBV29-1; cdr3_aa: SGQLAGDAGELF
d_call: TRBD1; v_call: TRBV6-5; cdr3_aa: ASRLTGTGGEQY
d_call: NA; v_call: TRBV4-1; cdr3_aa: ASSQFGGEQF
d_call: TRBD1; v_call: TRBV10-3; cdr3_aa: AISADRGPYEQY
d_call: TRBD1; v_call: TRBV28; cdr3_aa: ASRSGTGGTEAF
d_call: TRBD2; v_call: TRBV7-2; cdr3_aa: ASSGVGGTSRGYEQY
d_call: TRBD1; v_call: TRBV13; cdr3_aa: ASSTGDRSLRNTIY
d_call: TRBD1; v_call: TRBV2; cdr3_aa: ASSPDRVGRDSGNTIY
d_call: NA; v_call: TRBV28; cdr3_aa: ATSRVPISGANVLT
d_call: TRBD2; v_call: TRBV11-3; cdr3_aa: ASSRTSGGFRETQY
d_call: NA; v_call: TRBV23-1; cdr3_aa: ASSQSWRARDLSYEQY
d_call: NA; v_call: TRBV16; cdr3_aa: ASSQMLSGYSNYGYT
d_call: NA; v_call: TRBV4-2; cdr3_aa: ASSQDGGTGANVLT
d_call: NA; v_call: TRBV18; cdr3_aa: ASSLVSSYNEQF
d_call: NA; v_call: TRBV7-2; cdr3_aa: ASSLDRGTDTQY
d_call: TRBD1; v_call: TRBV5-1; cdr3_aa: ASSPGGTGVFSSEQF
d_call: NA; v_call: TRBV28; cdr3_aa: ASSPFSPRQETQY
d_call: NA; v_call: TRBV10-3; cdr3_aa: AISEPPSPDTQY
d_call: NA; v_call: TRBV11-1; cdr3_aa: ASSLVRGGGDHNEQF
d_call: NA; v_call: TRBV7-3; cdr3_aa: ASSVDTTYEQY
d_call: TRBD2; v_call: TRBV2; cdr3_aa: ASTLGTSGGNGPYEQY
d_call: NA; v_call: TRBV4-2; cdr3_aa: ASSPRVGANTGELF
d_call: TRBD1; v_call: TRBV19; cdr3_aa: ASSKDRVETQY
d_call: NA; v_call: TRBV10-3; cdr3_aa: AISDPTGLSGTSSYNEQF
d_call: NA; v_call: TRBV9; cdr3_aa: ASSAGTSTDTQY
d_call: NA; v_call: TRBV28; cdr3_aa: ASSFLRGGYEQY
d_call: TRBD2; v_call: TRBV7-9; cdr3_aa: ASSKTSGRAWEQF
d_call: NA; v_call: TRBV5-8; cdr3_aa: ASSHRDEQY
d_call: NA; v_call: TRBV5-1; cdr3_aa: ASSSQVPRYEQY
d_call: NA; v_call: TRBV27; cdr3_aa: ASGQVELF
d_call: TRBD1; v_call: TRBV10-2; cdr3_aa: ASRPQGARLEQF
d_call: NA; v_call: TRBV27; cdr3_aa: ASSPTLPEQF
d_call: TRBD1; v_call: TRBV6-1; cdr3_aa: ASRPRDRYGYT
d_call: NA; v_call: TRBV4-1; cdr3_aa: ASSGSSGNTIY
d_call: TRBD1; v_call: TRBV4-1; cdr3_aa: ASSQDSGTGLRNIQY
d_call: NA; v_call: TRBV9; cdr3_aa: ASSSQGGTGTEAF
d_call: TRBD1; v_call: TRBV5-8; cdr3_aa: ASSDRGWDTEAF
d_call: NA; v_call: TRBV11-3; cdr3_aa: ASSPRRRYTDTQY
d_call: NA; v_call: TRBV20-1; cdr3_aa: SARTSNEAF